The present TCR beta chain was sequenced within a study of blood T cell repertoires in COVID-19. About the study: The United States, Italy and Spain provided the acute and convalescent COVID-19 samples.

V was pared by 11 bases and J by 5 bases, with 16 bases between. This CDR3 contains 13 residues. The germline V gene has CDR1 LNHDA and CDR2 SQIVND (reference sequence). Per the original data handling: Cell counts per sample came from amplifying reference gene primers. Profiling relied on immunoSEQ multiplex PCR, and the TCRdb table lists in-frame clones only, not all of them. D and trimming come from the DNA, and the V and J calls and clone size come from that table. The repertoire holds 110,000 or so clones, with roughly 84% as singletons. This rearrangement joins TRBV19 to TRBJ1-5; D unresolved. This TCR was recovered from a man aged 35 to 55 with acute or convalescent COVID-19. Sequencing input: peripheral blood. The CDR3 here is CASRAGSHQPQHF. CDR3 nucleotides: TGTGCCTCAAGGGCGGGTTCGCATCAGCCCCAGCATTTT.